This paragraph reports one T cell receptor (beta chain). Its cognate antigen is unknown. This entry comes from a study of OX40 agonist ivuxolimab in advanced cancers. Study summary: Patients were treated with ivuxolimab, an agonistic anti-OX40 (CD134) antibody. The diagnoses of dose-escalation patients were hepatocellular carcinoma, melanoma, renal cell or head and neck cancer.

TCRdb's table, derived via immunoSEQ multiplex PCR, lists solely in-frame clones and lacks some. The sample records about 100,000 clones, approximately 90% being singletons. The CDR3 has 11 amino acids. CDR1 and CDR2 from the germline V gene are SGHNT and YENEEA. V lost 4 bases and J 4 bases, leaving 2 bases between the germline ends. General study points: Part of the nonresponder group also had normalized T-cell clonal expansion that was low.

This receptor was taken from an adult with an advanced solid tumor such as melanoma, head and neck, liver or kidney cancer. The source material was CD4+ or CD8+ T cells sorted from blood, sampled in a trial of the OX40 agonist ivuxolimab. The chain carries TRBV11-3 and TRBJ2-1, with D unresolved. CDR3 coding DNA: TGTGCCAGCAGCTATTACAATGAGCAGTTCTTC. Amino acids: CASSYYNEQFF. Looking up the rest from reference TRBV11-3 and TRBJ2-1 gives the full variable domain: EAGVVQSPRYKIIEKKQPVAFWCNPISGHNTLYWYLQNLGQGPELLIRYENEEAVDDSQLPKDRFSAERLKGVDSTLKIQPAELGDSAVYLCASSYYNEQFFGPGTRLTVL.